Each of the 5 T cell receptor beta chains below was sequenced from the same sample in a study of T cells in women clearing cervical HPV infection. The assay was immunoSEQ multiplex PCR, and TCRdb's table has in-frame clones only and misses some. The sample is made up of under 25,000 clones, and the top ten hold roughly 3% of it. Specimen: blood buffy coat. The receptors originated from a woman between 18 and 75 years old with a cervical HPV16 infection that either progressed to CIN3+ or cleared (not recorded which).

Worth noting for this clone: The CDR3 end is not reached by the read, which stops 3 residues before it; the germline J gene fills it in. The genes are TRBV2 and TRBJ1-2; maybe TRBD1 (6 bases). V was clipped by 5 bases and J by 7 bases, with 14 bases between them. Germline CDR1 and CDR2: SNHLY and FYNNEI. The CDR3 contains 13 residues. The sequenced part of the CDR3 DNA is TGTGCCAGCAGTTGGGGGCAGGGGCTTGGC. Translation: CASSWGQGLG. The full CDR3 sequence reads CASSWGQGLGYTF.

As concerns this clone: The sequence runs out 3 residues before the end of the CDR3; the remainder is reconstructed from the germline J gene. The chain combines TRBV7-2 with TRBJ2-3, with no clear D. Germline values: CDR1 SGHTA, CDR2 FQGNSA. This CDR3 contains 14 residues. The V and J ends lost 3 bases and 2 bases respectively, with 9 bases between them. Partial CDR3 DNA: TGTGCCAGCAGCTTGTCTACCTACACAGATACG. It translates to CASSLSTYTDT. The full CDR3 protein reads CASSLSTYTDTQYF.

About this clone itself: Sequence at one end of the junction differs from germline and may be a read error. The DNA ends 3 residues before the CDR3 does, and the rest of the CDR3 is filled in from the germline J gene. The chain recombines TRBV2 with TRBJ2-3; possible D gene TRBD2, 6 bases. In germline, CDR1 is SNHLY, CDR2 FYNNEI. The CDR3 extends over 14 amino acids. CDR3 sequence: CARSVGGGTDTQYF. The CDR3 bases that were read are TGTGCCAGGAGTGTAGGAGGAGGGACAGATACG.

As concerns this clone: Sequencing ends 3 residues short of the CDR3 end; the germline J gene provides the rest. V usage is TRBV6-2 or TRBV6-3 and J usage is TRBJ2-7; D might be TRBD1 (5 bases). V was shortened by 5 bases and J by 6 bases, with 11 bases between the two germline ends. The germline CDR1 and CDR2 sequences are MNHEY and SVGEGT. CDR3 size: 12 residues. The DNA read from the CDR3 is TGTGCCAGCAGTCGCGGACAACCCGAG. Its protein product is CASSRGQPE. The CDR3 in full is CASSRGQPEQYF.

Note on this clone: Read data end 3 residues before the CDR3 end; the end is taken from the germline J gene. The rearrangement links TRBV6-1 to TRBJ1-2, with D unresolved. V shed 2 bases and J shed 0 bases, with 19 bases lying between them. Germline CDR1 and CDR2: MNHNS and SASEGT. The CDR3 is made up of 18 amino acids. The part of the CDR3 DNA that was read is TGTGCCAGCAGTGAAAGATCTTTAGTACAACTAGCTAACTATGGC. Its translation is CASSERSLVQLANYG. The whole CDR3 protein is CASSERSLVQLANYGYTF.